These 26 T cell receptor beta chains share one sample of origin, sequenced in a study of T cell responses to AZD1222 COVID-19 vaccine. TCRdb's copy holds only in-frame clones and misses some; the assay was immunoSEQ multiplex PCR. The sample lists roughly 97,000 clones, over 70% occurring once. Source: peripheral blood, taken on day 0 of AZD1222 vaccination. The receptors derive from an adult in good health.

The rearrangement uses TRBV3-1 (or the pseudogene TRBV3-2) and TRBJ1-2; D possibly corresponds to TRBD1 (5 bases). The V and J ends lost 1 base and 2 bases respectively, with 11 bases between them. The CDR3 covers 15 residues. Germline V gives CDR1 LGHDT, CDR2 YNNKEL (reference sequence). The CDR3 nucleotides are TGTGCCAGCAGCCAAGGCAGAGGGGCAAACTATGGCTACACCTTC. It translates to CASSQGRGANYGYTF.

The V and J genes are TRBV19 and TRBJ2-2; D unclear. Germline V gene sequence: CDR1 LNHDA, CDR2 SQIVND (reference sequence). This CDR3 comprises 11 residues. The ends were cut back, 6 bases at V and 6 bases at J, with 5 bases in the middle. CDR3 in amino acids: CASRGSGELFF. As DNA, the CDR3 is TGTGCCAGTAGGGGGTCCGGGGAGCTGTTTTTT.

This chain uses TRBV19 with TRBJ2-3, with 10 bases matching TRBD2. The CDR3 is 14 amino acids. Germline V gene lookup returns CDR1 LNHDA and CDR2 SQIVND (reference sequence). V lost 8 bases and J lost 0; bases outside the gene matches: 2. Written as DNA, the CDR3 is TGTGCCAGTCGACTAGCGGGTAGCACAGATACGCAGTATTTT. Translating gives CASRLAGSTDTQYF.

The chain uses TRBV6-5 and TRBJ1-2; perhaps TRBD1 as D (5 bases). Trimming cost V 2 bases and J 8 bases, with 12 bases left between them. Germline-derived CDR1 and CDR2 are MNHEY and SVGAGI. The CDR3 runs 13 residues. For the CDR3, the DNA is TGTGCCAGCAGTTACAACAGGCGCGGCGGCTACACCTTC. It codes for CASSYNRRGGYTF.

The sample holds one count of this clone. This chain uses TRBV28 with TRBJ1-6, with unresolved D. This CDR3 is 14 amino acids long. Germline values: CDR1 MDHEN, CDR2 SYDVKM. V was cut by 7 bases and J by 2 bases, with 9 bases left in between. CDR3 region: CASTSGPYNSPLHF. The CDR3 DNA follows: TGTGCCAGCACCAGCGGCCCCTATAATTCACCCCTCCACTTT.

The chain carries TRBV7-9 and TRBJ1-4; D remains ambiguous. This CDR3 comprises 15 residues. The ends were cut back, 5 bases at V and 5 bases at J, with 15 bases in the middle. Germline-derived CDR1 and CDR2 are SEHNR and FQNEAQ (reference sequence). The CDR3 coding sequence is TGTGCCAGCAGCCCCGGACTGAGCTTCAATGAAAAACTGTTTTTT. Its translation: CASSPGLSFNEKLFF.

This sequence joins TRBV25-1 and TRBJ2-3; 7 nucleotides line up with TRBD1. The germline V gene encodes CDR1 MGHDK and CDR2 SYGVNS. The CDR3 covers 13 residues. J gave up 2 bases and V 7 bases, and 3 bases lay outside the gene matches. The CDR3 loop is CASTDRVTDTQYF. CDR3 in DNA: TGTGCCAGCACCGACAGGGTCACAGATACGCAGTATTTT. Looking up the rest from reference TRBV25-1 and TRBJ2-3 gives the full variable domain: EADIYQTPRYLVIGTGKKITLECSQTMGHDKMYWYQQDPGMELHLIHYSYGVNSTEKGDLSSESTVSRIRTEHFPLTLESARPSHTSQYLCASTDRVTDTQYFGPGTRLTVL.

The DNA for the CDR3 is TGTGCCAGCACCCACGGGGGAAATGGCTACACCTTC. It codes for CASTHGGNGYTF. This chain connects TRBV11-2 to TRBJ1-2; possibly TRBD1 for D (5 bases). V gave up 7 bases and J gave up 6 bases, with 12 bases separating them. The germline gives CDR1 SGHAT, CDR2 FQNNGV. CDR3 size: 12 residues.

The table lists this clone with a few counts. CDR3 coding DNA: TGTGCCAGCACGTCGGGGCAGACAAATAATTCACCCCTCCACTTT. Residues: CASTSGQTNNSPLHF. The chain joins TRBV2 to TRBJ1-6; D possibly corresponds to TRBD1 (5 bases). The germline V gene has CDR1 SNHLY and CDR2 FYNNEI. This CDR3 has 15 amino acids. Trimming took 7 bases from V and 5 from J, leaving 15 bases between them.

This rearrangement joins TRBV28 to TRBJ1-6; the D gene is possibly TRBD1 (6 bases). Trimming removed 4 bases at V and 7 bases at J, with 11 bases between. Germline CDR1 reads MDHEN; CDR2 reads SYDVKM. The length of the CDR3 is 14 residues. CDR3 nucleotides: TGTGCCAGCAGTTCACCAGGGGAAAATTCACCCCTCCACTTT. Translation gives CASSSPGENSPLHF.

The J gene is TRBJ2-1, the V gene TRBV6-2 or TRBV6-3; D is uncertain. The CDR3 length is 12 residues. Germline CDR1 MNHEY, CDR2 SVGEGT. V lost 3 bases, J lost 4 bases, and 4 bases lay in between. The CDR3 region is CASSYRYNEQFF. The CDR3, as DNA: TGTGCCAGCAGTTATCGGTACAATGAGCAGTTCTTC.

The CDR3 is CASSRGAGEPLPQYF. Here the CDR3 DNA reads TGTGCCAGCAGCCGAGGAGCGGGAGAGCCCCTTCCGCAGTATTTT. The J gene is TRBJ2-3, the V gene TRBV28; TRBD2 aligns across 8 bases. Germline V gene sequence: CDR1 MDHEN, CDR2 SYDVKM. The V segment lost 6 bases and the J segment 10 bases; nucleotides outside the gene matches: 15. This CDR3 spans 15 amino acids.

The chain carries TRBV19 and TRBJ2-6, with 7 bases lining up with TRBD1. CDR1 LNHDA and CDR2 SQIVND come from the germline V gene (reference sequence). Unmatched junction bases numbered 9, after V lost 1 base and J lost 0 bases. The CDR3 has 19 residues. In DNA form, the CDR3 reads TGTGCCAGTAGTATAGTCCCCGGGACAGTTTACTCTGGGGCCAACGTCCTGACTTTC. As protein: CASSIVPGTVYSGANVLTF.

This sequence joins TRBV7-2 and TRBJ1-5; weak D call: TRBD1 (6 bases). The CDR3 runs 14 residues. The germline V gene has CDR1 SGHTA and CDR2 FQGNSA. Trimming pared 5 bases from V and 6 bases from J, leaving 14 bases between. CDR3 amino acids: CASSGLGGVQPQHF. The CDR3 coding sequence is TGTGCCAGCAGCGGGCTGGGGGGCGTTCAGCCCCAGCATTTT.

V and J are TRBV9 and TRBJ2-1, with 8 bases aligning to TRBD2. The CDR3 consists of 18 residues. CDR1 and CDR2 (germline): SGDLS, YYNGEE. The V and J ends lost 3 bases and 3 bases, in that order; junction bases with no gene match: 14. CDR3 residues: CASSDPSLSGNGYNEQFF. The CDR3 region has the DNA TGTGCCAGCAGCGACCCCTCCCTTAGCGGGAACGGCTACAATGAGCAGTTCTTC.

This sequence joins TRBV5-1 and TRBJ1-6, with D unclear. Germline CDR1 is SGHRS and CDR2 is YFSETQ. Trimming left V 8 bases short and J 0 bases short, with 6 bases between. CDR3 length: 13 residues. This CDR3 is CARLSSYNSPLHF. The CDR3 DNA is TGCGCCAGACTGAGCTCCTATAATTCACCCCTCCACTTT. The full variable domain, rest sourced from reference TRBV5-1 and TRBJ1-6, is KAGVTQTPRYLIKTRGQQVTLSCSPISGHRSVSWYQQTPGQGLQFLFEYFSETQRNKGNFPGRFSGRQFSNSRSEMNVSTLELGDSALYLCARLSSYNSPLHFGNGTRLTVT.

V gene TRBV7-2 combines with J gene TRBJ1-3; 10 nucleotides match TRBD1. Trimming took 5 bases from V and 2 from J; bases not matched to a gene: 6. This CDR3 comprises 16 residues. Germline CDR1 SGHTA, CDR2 FQGNSA. The CDR3 region has the DNA TGTGCCAGCAGCCCCGACAGGGGGCGAGCTGGAAACACCATATATTTT. Translation: CASSPDRGRAGNTIYF. Combining the CDR3 with reference TRBV7-2 and TRBJ1-3 gives the whole variable domain GAGVSQSPSNKVTEKGKDVELRCDPISGHTALYWYRQSLGQGLEFLIYFQGNSAPDKSGLPSDRFSAERTGGSVSTLTIQRTQQEDSAVYLCASSPDRGRAGNTIYFGEGSWLTVV.

The chain has TRBV28 and TRBJ1-6; TRBD1 is a possible D gene (6 bases). This CDR3 is built from 14 residues. Germline V gene data show CDR1 as MDHEN and CDR2 as SYDVKM. Trimming removed 6 bases at V and 5 bases at J, with 11 bases between. CDR3 in amino acids: CASRWTDNNSPLHF. The DNA of the CDR3 is TGTGCCAGCAGGTGGACAGACAATAATTCACCCCTCCACTTT.

This chain connects TRBV3-1 (or the pseudogene TRBV3-2) to TRBJ1-1; maybe TRBD1 (6 bases). The V and J ends lost 4 bases and 1 base respectively, with 19 bases between them. The germline gives CDR1 LGHDT, CDR2 YNNKEL (reference sequence). This CDR3 region has 17 residues. The CDR3 loop reads CASSRKRRQDKNTEAFF. The CDR3 DNA sequence: TGTGCCAGCAGCCGTAAGAGGAGACAGGACAAGAACACTGAAGCTTTCTTT.

The chain has TRBV11-1 and TRBJ2-1, with unresolved D. Germline V lookup: CDR1 SGHAT, CDR2 FQDESV (reference sequence). The CDR3 loop spans 11 amino acids. Trimming took 4 bases from V and 10 from J, leaving 8 bases between them. The CDR3 protein is CASSSAKEQFF. The CDR3 DNA is TGTGCCAGCAGCTCGGCAAAAGAGCAGTTCTTC. The variable domain in full, completed from reference TRBV11-1 and TRBJ2-1, reads EAEVAQSPRYKITEKSQAVAFWCDPISGHATLYWYRQILGQGPELLVQFQDESVVDDSQLPKDRFSAERLKGVDSTLKIQPAELGDSAMYLCASSSAKEQFFGPGTRLTVL.

This rearrangement joins TRBV7-9 to TRBJ2-5, with 9 bases fitting TRBD1. The CDR3 length is 14 residues. Germline assignment: CDR1 SEHNR and CDR2 FQNEAQ (reference sequence). With V trimmed by 3 bases and J by 4 bases, 3 bases remained unmatched. CDR3 region: CASSLTGGRETQYF. In DNA, the CDR3 is TGTGCCAGCAGCTTGACAGGGGGACGAGAGACCCAGTACTTC.

The rearrangement joins TRBV16 to TRBJ2-7; 10 bases fit TRBD2. CDR3 size: 16 residues. Germline values: CDR1 KGHSY, CDR2 FQNENV. V shed 4 bases and J 2 bases; nucleotides not matched to a gene: 8. As DNA, the CDR3 is TGTGCCAGCAGCCGTCCGTTTCTAGCGGGAGCCTACGAGCAGTACTTC. Its translation: CASSRPFLAGAYEQYF.

The CDR3 sequence is CASSQDGTDNTEAFF. In DNA, the CDR3 is TGCGCCAGCAGCCAAGACGGGACAGATAACACTGAAGCTTTCTTT. J is TRBJ1-1 and V is TRBV4-3; 7 nucleotides line up with TRBD1. The CDR3 has 15 amino acids. With 0 bases clipped from V and 2 bases from J, the junction kept 3 bases outside the gene matches. From germline, CDR1 is LGHNA and CDR2 YSLEER.

V gene TRBV6-5 combines with J gene TRBJ2-7; D ambiguous. V lost 4 bases to trimming and J lost 3 bases, with 13 bases between them. CDR3 length equals 14 residues. The germline V gene encodes CDR1 MNHEY and CDR2 SVGAGI. The CDR3 DNA reads as TGTGCCAGCAGTTTCATCGGTACCTTCTACGAGCAGTACTTC. Translating gives CASSFIGTFYEQYF.

The chain is built from TRBV29-1 and TRBJ1-2; 7 bases agree with TRBD1. Germline V gives CDR1 SQVTM, CDR2 ANQGSEA. The CDR3 loop spans 16 amino acids. J was trimmed by 5 bases and V by 5 bases; bases with no gene match: 17. The CDR3 reads CSVQSRTGENLYGYTF. The CDR3 bases are TGCAGCGTTCAAAGCCGCACAGGGGAGAACCTATATGGCTACACCTTC.

The J gene is TRBJ2-1, the V gene TRBV6-2 or TRBV6-3; D is possibly TRBD1 (6 bases). Germline V gene lookup returns CDR1 MNHEY and CDR2 SVGEGT. The CDR3 runs 15 residues. Trimming left V 5 bases short and J 9 bases short, with 20 bases between. CDR3 DNA sequence: TGTGCCAGCAGTCCCCGGGACATGGAAAAGAGTGAGCAGTTCTTC. It yields the protein CASSPRDMEKSEQFF.